Each of the 31 T cell receptor beta chains below was sequenced from the same sample in a study of cytomegalovirus exposure and HLA in healthy donors. This PCR relied on a set of 60 Vbeta primers and 13 Jbeta primers. Repertoires were generated with immunoSEQ multiplex PCR, while TCRdb's copy carries only in-frame clones and drops some. The table lists 130,000 or so clones, more than 60% of them singletons. The sample was PBMCs. The receptors shown here come from a woman in her thirties or forties in good health and CMV-seropositive.

There are a few counts of this clone. The V gene is TRBV28, the J gene TRBJ2-1; the match to TRBD2 covers 13 bases. The CDR3 is made up of 15 amino acids. Trimming at V came to 9 bases and at J to 6 bases, leaving 8 bases not matched to a gene. CDR1 is MDHEN, CDR2 SYDVKM, per germline. This CDR3 reads CASSTSGGPGNEQFF. For the CDR3, the DNA is TGTGCCAGTTCGACTAGCGGGGGGCCAGGCAATGAGCAGTTCTTC.

The chain recombines TRBV18 with TRBJ2-3, with TRBD1 as a possible D gene (5 bases). CDR1 KGHSH and CDR2 LQKENI come from the germline V gene. The CDR3 spans 16 residues. V was pared by 3 bases and J by 0 bases, with 13 bases between. CDR3 in DNA: TGTGCCAGCTCACCCATAGGACAAAGTAGCACAGATACGCAGTATTTT. It specifies CASSPIGQSSTDTQYF.

The sample holds one count of this clone. The rearrangement links TRBV4-1 to TRBJ1-2; D is possibly TRBD1 (6 bases). This CDR3 contains 14 residues. Trimming stripped 4 bases from V and 7 bases from J, with 16 bases between. Germline V CDR1 and CDR2: MGHRA, YSYEKL. Here the CDR3 DNA reads TGCGCCAGCAGCCGAATTCAGGGGATTGGTGGCTACACCTTC. Its translation: CASSRIQGIGGYTF.

The chain joins TRBV28 to TRBJ2-7, with TRBD1 as a possible D gene (5 bases). The germline gives CDR1 MDHEN, CDR2 SYDVKM. The CDR3 is 13 residues long. V lost 5 bases to trimming and J lost 3 bases, with 11 bases between them. CDR3 region: CASSLRVVYEQYF. CDR3 coding DNA: TGTGCCAGCAGTCTCAGGGTGGTCTACGAGCAGTACTTC.

The rearrangement uses TRBV7-7 and TRBJ2-1, with 11 positions matching TRBD1. The CDR3 sequence is 15 residues long. Trimming cost V 5 bases and J 8 bases; bases outside gene matches: 8. Germline CDR1 and CDR2: SSHAT and FNYEAQ (reference sequence). CDR3 in DNA: TGTGCCAGCAGCCGGACAGGGGGCGAGTCGGATGAGCAGTTCTTC. Amino acid sequence: CASSRTGGESDEQFF.

The chain is built from TRBV11-2 and TRBJ1-4; a weak D match, TRBD1 (6 bases). This CDR3 has 14 amino acids. Trimming cost V 6 bases and J 8 bases, with 16 bases left between them. CDR1 is SGHAT and CDR2 is FQNNGV in the germline V gene. This chain's CDR3 is CASSQQGRGEKLFF. The CDR3 coding sequence is TGTGCCAGCAGTCAACAGGGAAGAGGAGAAAAACTGTTTTTT.

A remark on this clone: Germline is not matched at one junction end, which may reflect a read error. The gene calls are TRBV7-2 and TRBJ2-2, with D maybe TRBD2 (5 bases). CDR3 length: 13 residues. Germline V gene lookup returns CDR1 SGHTA and CDR2 FQGNSA. The CDR3 reads CASSLAGTGELFF. As DNA, the CDR3 is TGTGCCAGCAGCCTAGCCGGCACCGGGGAGCTGTTTTTT.

This clone showed up just once. J is TRBJ2-1 and V is TRBV7-2; the match to TRBD2 covers 9 bases. CDR1 is SGHTA, CDR2 FQGNSA, per germline. The CDR3 sequence is 15 residues long. V dropped 1 base and J dropped 7; count of bases not matched to a gene: 5. The CDR3 DNA reads TGTGCCAGCAGCTTAGAGATAGCGGGAGATAATGAGCAGTTCTTC. It codes for CASSLEIAGDNEQFF.

This rearrangement joins TRBV11-2 to TRBJ1-6; 7 bases match TRBD1. Germline CDR1 reads SGHAT; CDR2 reads FQNNGV. The CDR3 covers 15 residues. V dropped 5 bases and J dropped 7; count of bases not matched to a gene: 8. The CDR3 loop reads CASSHQDRWNSPLHF. Here the CDR3 DNA reads TGTGCCAGCAGCCATCAGGACAGGTGGAATTCACCCCTCCACTTT. Using reference TRBV11-2 and TRBJ1-6 for the parts outside the CDR3, the full variable domain is EAGVAQSPRYKIIEKRQSVAFWCNPISGHATLYWYQQILGQGPKLLIQFQNNGVVDDSQLPKDRFSAERLKGVDSTLKIQPAKLEDSAVYLCASSHQDRWNSPLHFGNGTRLTVT.

With regard to this clone: At one of its ends the junction is not consistent with the germline gene, which may arise from a read error. The J gene is TRBJ1-1, the V gene TRBV11-2; 7 bases fit TRBD1. This CDR3 has 14 residues. Germline V lookup: CDR1 SGHAT, CDR2 FQNNGV. DNA for the CDR3: TGTGCCAGCACCTTACAGGGGTGGAACACTGAAGCTTTCTTT. It codes for CASTLQGWNTEAFF.

The chain has TRBV5-4 and TRBJ1-1; 8 positions agree with TRBD1. V was clipped by 7 bases and J by 4 bases; unmatched bases: 3. This CDR3 has 12 residues. From germline, CDR1 is SGHNT and CDR2 YYREEE (reference sequence). The CDR3 DNA follows: TGTGCCAGCGGGGACAGGAGCACTGAAGCTTTCTTT. It specifies CASGDRSTEAFF.

The chain links TRBV6-5 to TRBJ1-2; weak D call: TRBD1 (6 bases). Trimming took off 2 bases at V and 2 bases at J, with 15 bases between the two ends. CDR1 and CDR2 (germline): MNHEY, SVGAGI. The CDR3 extends over 16 amino acids. The CDR3 here is CASSYLEPGTNYGYTF. CDR3 DNA sequence: TGTGCCAGCAGTTACCTGGAACCCGGGACAAACTATGGCTACACCTTC.

This clone was detected once. The CDR3 protein is CASSPRTGDGYTF. In DNA form, the CDR3 reads TGTGCCAGCTCACCACGGACAGGGGACGGCTACACCTTC. J is TRBJ1-2 and V is TRBV18; 9 bases agree with TRBD1. This CDR3 comprises 13 residues. The germline V gene encodes CDR1 KGHSH and CDR2 LQKENI. V gave up 1 base and J gave up 8 bases; unmatched junction bases: 2.

CDR3 residues: CAWSGRRLLNTGELFF. The CDR3, as DNA: TGTGCCTGGAGTGGCCGGCGGCTATTGAACACCGGGGAGCTGTTTTTT. The chain combines TRBV30 with TRBJ2-2; D unclear. Per germline, CDR1 GTSNPN and CDR2 SVGIG (reference sequence). The V end lost 1 base, the J end lost 1 base, and 13 bases lay between the germline ends. The CDR3 runs to 16 residues. The full variable domain, completed using reference TRBV30 and TRBJ2-2, is SQTIHQWPATLVQPVGSPLSLECTVEGTSNPNLYWYRQAAGRGLQLLFYSVGIGQISSEVPQNLSASRPQDRQFILSSKKLLLSDSGFYLCAWSGRRLLNTGELFFGEGSRLTVL.

This clone was seen a few times. V is TRBV9 and J is TRBJ1-2, with TRBD1 as a possible D gene (5 bases). Germline values: CDR1 SGDLS, CDR2 YYNGEE. The CDR3 has 12 amino acids. V was clipped by 7 bases and J by 5 bases, with 12 bases between them. CDR3 region: CASSRDGYGYTF. The CDR3 DNA sequence: TGTGCCAGCTCCAGGGATGGTTATGGCTACACCTTC.

This chain links TRBV7-2 with TRBJ2-3, with D possibly being TRBD2 (7 bases). The CDR3 runs to 18 residues. Germline values: CDR1 SGHTA, CDR2 FQGNSA. Trimming took off 0 bases at V and 6 bases at J, with 22 bases between the two ends. CDR3 nucleotides: TGTGCCAGCAGCTTAGCCGTAAGGGGGGGAGAAAGAAGGGATACGCAGTATTTT. Protein product: CASSLAVRGGERRDTQYF.

A single count supports this clone. The CDR3 nucleotides read TGTGCCAGCAGTTTGTCTAGCTCCTATAATTCACCCCTCCACTTT. Amino acids: CASSLSSSYNSPLHF. The chain carries TRBV28 and TRBJ1-6; D not certain. The CDR3 loop spans 15 amino acids. V shed 3 bases and J shed 0 bases, with 6 bases lying between them. Germline CDR1 is MDHEN and CDR2 is SYDVKM.

The chain combines TRBV5-8 with TRBJ1-1; D is unclear. The germline V and J ends were trimmed by 4 bases and 4 bases, with 23 bases remaining between them. The CDR3 runs to 17 residues. Germline CDR1 SGHTS, CDR2 YDEGEE. For the CDR3, the DNA is TGTGCCAGCAGCCTCAACTACTGGACGGCCCGGGGCACTGAAGCTTTCTTT. Translating gives CASSLNYWTARGTEAFF.

The V call is TRBV19, the J call TRBJ1-1; the match to TRBD1 covers 12 bases. Germline V lookup: CDR1 LNHDA, CDR2 SQIVND (reference sequence). The ends lost 3 bases at V and 5 bases at J; junction bases unmatched: 7. The CDR3 has 16 amino acids. CDR3 nucleotide sequence: TGTGCCAGTAGTATCCCGGGGACAGGGGGCCGGACTGAAGCTTTCTTT. It specifies CASSIPGTGGRTEAFF. Using reference TRBV19 and TRBJ1-1 for the parts outside the CDR3, the full variable domain is DGGITQSPKYLFRKEGQNVTLSCEQNLNHDAMYWYRQDPGQGLRLIYYSQIVNDFQKGDIAEGYSVSREKKESFPLTVTSAQKNPTAFYLCASSIPGTGGRTEAFFGQGTRLTVV.

This clone was seen only a few times. The chain couples TRBV9 to TRBJ1-4; 9 nucleotides agree with TRBD1. Germline V gene data show CDR1 as SGDLS and CDR2 as YYNGEE. The junction had 6 bases not matched to a gene; V was cut back by 4 bases and J by 2 bases. The CDR3 is made up of 16 amino acids. CDR3: CASSLTGTGTNEKLFF. As DNA, the CDR3 is TGTGCCAGCAGCTTAACCGGGACAGGGACTAATGAAAAACTGTTTTTT.

This clone was seen a few times. V and J are TRBV28 and TRBJ2-1, with D possibly TRBD2 on 6 matching bases. The CDR3 has 17 amino acids. The V gene's germline CDR1 is MDHEN and CDR2 SYDVKM. V gave up 8 bases and J gave up 0 bases, with 20 bases separating them. This CDR3 reads CASRPRGYNSSYNEQFF. The CDR3 DNA is TGTGCCAGCCGTCCGCGGGGATATAACAGCTCCTACAATGAGCAGTTCTTC.

In its sample, this clone was seen once. The CDR3 region is CASSVSYGGGRETQYF. CDR3 in DNA: TGTGCCAGCAGCGTATCGTATGGGGGGGGCAGGGAGACCCAGTACTTC. The genes are TRBV9 and TRBJ2-5; D is perhaps TRBD2 (7 bases). The V and J ends lost 1 base and 5 bases respectively, with 18 bases between them. The CDR3 has 16 amino acids. Germline lookup yields CDR1 SGDLS and CDR2 YYNGEE.

This chain uses TRBV5-8 with TRBJ2-3; possibly TRBD2 for D (5 bases). CDR1 is SGHTS and CDR2 is YDEGEE in the germline V gene. This CDR3 is built from 13 residues. V was shortened by 4 bases and J by 2 bases, with 8 bases between the two germline ends. In DNA, the CDR3 is TGTGCCAGCAGCCCCCGGGACACAGATACGCAGTATTTT. Residues: CASSPRDTDTQYF.

This clone was seen more than once but under ten times. This may stem from a read error, because a much larger clone lies one nucleotide away. The rearrangement links TRBV7-9 to TRBJ1-1; D is perhaps TRBD1 (5 bases). The germline CDR1 and CDR2 sequences are SEHNR and FQNEAQ (reference sequence). V was pared by 3 bases and J by 5 bases, with 7 bases between. CDR3 length: 12 amino acids. The CDR3 region is CASSLRGTEAFF. The CDR3 DNA reads TGTGCCAGCAGCTTGCGGGGGACTGAAGCTTTCTTT.

The chain couples TRBV7-3 to TRBJ2-1, with 7 bases identical to TRBD1. CDR1 and CDR2 from the germline V gene are SGHTA and FQGTGA. V lost 5 bases to trimming and J lost 4 bases; unmatched junction nucleotides: 8. This CDR3 comprises 15 residues. CDR3 in DNA: TGTGCCAGCAGCGCCGACAGGGCGACTTACAATGAGCAGTTCTTC. Residues: CASSADRATYNEQFF.

The V gene is TRBV11-1, the J gene TRBJ2-7; D gene uncertain. Between the trimmed V and J ends, which lost 1 base and 1 base, there was a span of 8 bases. The germline gives CDR1 SGHAT, CDR2 FQDESV (reference sequence). The CDR3 spans 14 residues. The CDR3 DNA reads TGTGCCAGCAGCTTAGAAGTGGCATCCTACGAGCAGTACTTC. Its translation: CASSLEVASYEQYF.

This chain links TRBV29-1 with TRBJ2-3, with 8 bases matching TRBD2. V was pared by 2 bases and J by 4 bases, with 8 bases of the junction left unmatched. The CDR3 spans 15 residues. CDR1 is SQVTM and CDR2 is ANQGSEA in the germline V gene. The CDR3 loop is CSVEIEREISDTQYF. CDR3 sequence (DNA): TGCAGCGTTGAAATCGAGCGGGAGATATCAGATACGCAGTATTTT.

The genes are TRBV16 and TRBJ2-7; TRBD1 matches 8 bases. J was trimmed by 7 bases and V by 2 bases; bases with no gene match: 19. The germline gives CDR1 KGHSY, CDR2 FQNENV. This CDR3 comprises 18 residues. CDR3 bases: TGTGCCAGCAGCCAAATTCGTACCAGGGGGCAGTCCTTTGGTGAGCAGTACTTC. Amino acids: CASSQIRTRGQSFGEQYF.

The rearrangement uses TRBV27 and TRBJ1-2; no firm D call. This CDR3 has 13 amino acids. Germline CDR1 reads MNHEY; CDR2 reads SMNVEV (reference sequence). V shed 2 bases and J shed 5 bases, with 9 bases lying between them. CDR3 in amino acids: CASSLRGLYGYTF. The CDR3, as DNA: TGTGCCAGCAGTTTACGAGGGTTATATGGCTACACCTTC.

Comments on this clone: At one end the junction does not follow the germline gene, possibly because of a read error. The chain has TRBV7-3 and TRBJ2-7; TRBD1 agrees at 7 bases. The tail of the sequence fits TRBJ2-1 better, so the J call may be wrong. CDR3 length equals 15 residues. The germline gives CDR1 SGHTA, CDR2 FQGTGA. Written as DNA, the CDR3 is TGTGCCAGCAGCCCACAGTGGGACAGTTTAAATGCGCAGTTCTTC. Encoded protein: CASSPQWDSLNAQFF.

The chain carries TRBV5-1 and TRBJ2-4; TRBD1 aligns across 9 bases. The CDR3 loop spans 17 amino acids. V shed 3 bases, J shed 0 bases, and the junction held 7 bases outside the gene matches. Germline loops: CDR1 SGHRS, CDR2 YFSETQ. The CDR3 DNA sequence: TGCGCCAGCAGCTACACGGGACAGGGCAAAGCCAAAAACATTCAGTACTTC. This translates into CASSYTGQGKAKNIQYF.